The clone carrying this T cell receptor (beta chain) has ten or more counts. What it binds is unknown. The record originates from a study of human T cells and chemical hapten exposure. Turning to the study itself: Sensitizing treatment utilized 2% DPC over a 2 cm by 2 cm portion of upper inner arm skin. Patients were mainly female, each with alopecia areata, totalis or universalis. Findings of the study overall: Alopecia in the donors means their immune response may deviate from healthy people's.

This CDR3 has 15 residues. Between the trimmed V and J ends, which lost 2 bases and 4 bases, there was a span of 14 bases. Germline CDR1 reads SGHKS; CDR2 reads YYEKEE (reference sequence). A single record per CDR3 protein comes from TCRdb applying MiXCR to the RACE reads. This table has more than 250,000 distinct CDR3 sequences, about 9% appearing once. Time point in this sample: pre-sensitization, week 0. Regarding treatment: therapeutic diphenylcyclopropenone sensitization with weekly scalp DPC. It was unfractionated whole blood from which total RNA was extracted. V and J are TRBV5-5 and TRBJ2-3; D call uncertain. Here the sequenced sample was whole blood, taken in connection with sensitization to the hapten diphenylcyclopropenone (DPC). This sequence was found in a woman aged 35 to 49 with alopecia areata. Some clones in this sample may be carry-over from other donors' samples. CDR3 protein: CASSFPPLSADTQYF. CDR3 DNA: TGTGCCAGCAGCTTCCCACCCTTGAGTGCAGATACGCAGTATTTT. The variable domain in full, with the rest retrieved from reference TRBV5-5 and TRBJ2-3, is DAGVTQSPTHLIKTRGQQVTLRCSPISGHKSVSWYQQVLGQGPQFIFQYYEKEERGRGNFPDRFSARQFPNYSSELNVNALLLGDSALYLCASSFPPLSADTQYFGPGTRLTVL.